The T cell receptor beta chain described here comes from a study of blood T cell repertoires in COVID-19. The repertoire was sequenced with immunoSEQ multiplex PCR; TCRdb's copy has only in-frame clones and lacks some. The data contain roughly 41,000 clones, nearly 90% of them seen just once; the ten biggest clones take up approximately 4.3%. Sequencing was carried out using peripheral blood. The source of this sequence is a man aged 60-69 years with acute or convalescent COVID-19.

The CDR3 spells CASSSSGGYEQYF. CDR3 in DNA: TGTGCCAGCAGCTCCTCAGGGGGGTACGAGCAGTACTTC. This sequence joins TRBV5-4 and TRBJ2-7, with D possibly matching TRBD1 (7 bases). V was trimmed by 3 bases and J by 4 bases, leaving 11 bases between them. Germline CDR1 and CDR2: SGHNT and YYREEE (reference sequence). The CDR3 covers 13 residues.